A selection of T cell receptor beta chains follows, all from one sample in a study of cytomegalovirus exposure and HLA in healthy donors. The protocol was immunoSEQ multiplex PCR, while the TCRdb copy is restricted to in-frame clones and leaves out a portion. Of tens of thousands of clones listed, just under 80% are singletons. The sequenced material came from PBMCs. Receptors were obtained from a male donor in good health and CMV-seropositive. CDR3s include the opening cysteine and the closing phenylalanine or tryptophan.

len: 13
v_gene: TRBV28
j_gene: TRBJ1-1
CDR3aa: CASSFRGSTEAFF

len: 13
v_gene: TRBV15
j_gene: TRBJ1-5
CDR3aa: CATSSQRNQPQHF

len: 14
v_gene: TRBV6-1
j_gene: TRBJ2-7
CDR3aa: CASTPRDSAFGQYF

len: 14
v_gene: TRBV27
j_gene: TRBJ1-5
CDR3aa: CASSSQQGNQPQHF

len: 13
v_gene: TRBV18
j_gene: TRBJ2-5
CDR3aa: CASSRKDRETQYF

len: 13
v_gene: TRBV28
j_gene: TRBJ1-2
CDR3aa: CASNPGHLSGYTF

len: 15
v_gene: TRBV19
j_gene: TRBJ2-5
CDR3aa: CASTKRLAGDETQYF

len: 17
v_gene: TRBV10-3
j_gene: TRBJ2-3
CDR3aa: CAISESEAGVRTDTQYF

len: 14
v_gene: TRBV9
j_gene: TRBJ1-3
CDR3aa: CASSVFDRGNTIYF

len: 15
v_gene: TRBV6-5
j_gene: TRBJ2-7
CDR3aa: CASSPTRGRAYEQYF

len: 14
v_gene: TRBV6-6
j_gene: TRBJ1-5
CDR3aa: CASSRTGEAQPQHF

len: 14
v_gene: TRBV6-5
j_gene: TRBJ1-1
CDR3aa: CASSFTGENTEAFF

len: 15
v_gene: TRBV11-2
j_gene: TRBJ2-1
CDR3aa: CASSSLGHPNNEQFF

len: 15
v_gene: TRBV7-9
j_gene: TRBJ1-1
CDR3aa: CSSSLGASENTEAFF

len: 16
v_gene: TRBV11-3
j_gene: TRBJ1-1
CDR3aa: CASSLGELSQNTEAFF

len: 15
v_gene: TRBV29-1
j_gene: TRBJ2-2
CDR3aa: CSVSRQGAGTGELFF

len: 15
v_gene: TRBV7-9
j_gene: TRBJ2-7
CDR3aa: CASSLVDGVPYEQYF

len: 17
v_gene: TRBV9
j_gene: TRBJ1-1
CDR3aa: CASSDSGGERGNTEAFF

len: 18
v_gene: TRBV4-1
j_gene: TRBJ2-1
CDR3aa: CASSQSGGSGNPYNEQFF

len: 15
v_gene: TRBV13
j_gene: TRBJ2-3
CDR3aa: CASSLSGRAADTQYF

len: 14
v_gene: TRBV28
j_gene: TRBJ1-5
CDR3aa: CATDSLGREQPQHF

len: 11
v_gene: TRBV30
j_gene: TRBJ2-7
CDR3aa: CAWNRANEQYF

len: 13
v_gene: TRBV27
j_gene: TRBJ2-5
CDR3aa: CASKNRDRGSQYF

len: 14
v_gene: TRBV5-4
j_gene: TRBJ1-1
CDR3aa: CASSFPGQGPEAFF

len: 13
v_gene: TRBV10-3
j_gene: TRBJ2-3
CDR3aa: CAIGGGSFDTQYF

len: 12
v_gene: TRBV6-6
j_gene: TRBJ1-1
CDR3aa: CASSLLNTEAFF

len: 16
v_gene: TRBV2
j_gene: TRBJ2-7
CDR3aa: CASSEAVALSSYEQYF